The text below deals with one T cell receptor (beta chain). TRB rearrangements spanning V, D and J were amplified using mixed TRB-A/B primers. TCRdb redid the calling of the multiplex PCR reads with MiXCR, one entry per CDR3 protein. The sample holds 2,900 or so distinct CDR3 sequences; around 24% are singletons and the top ten take around 6%. V lost 1 base to trimming and J lost 4 bases, with 16 bases between them. Germline assignment: CDR1 SEHNR and CDR2 FQNEAQ (reference sequence). This CDR3 has 17 amino acids. Peripheral blood genomic DNA, not sorted cells or RNA, was the template. The data belong to a study of T cell repertoires in aging, cancer and after chemotherapy.

Input material: blood. This TCR was sampled from a human donor with a solid tumor. The chain recombines TRBV7-9 with TRBJ2-2, with D tentatively TRBD1 (6 bases). CDR3 residues: CASSLVRATGSTGELFF. The CDR3 coding sequence is TGTGCCAGCAGCTTAGTACGGGCTACAGGGAGCACCGGGGAGCTGTTTTTT.